The sample holds many counts of the clone carrying this T cell receptor (beta chain). TCRdb ran MiXCR on the 5' RACE reads and lists one entry per CDR3 protein. The table includes around 220,000 distinct CDR3 sequences, about a sixth detected once. The record originates from a study of T-cell memory formation after mild COVID-19. The CDR3 totals 11 residues. The V and J ends lost 3 bases and 5 bases respectively, with 4 bases between them. Material for sequencing was PBMCs or a T cell subset sorted from them (not recorded which). The rearrangement links TRBV12-3 or TRBV12-4 to TRBJ2-5; D gene uncertain. The sequence was collected from a man younger than 35 who had mild COVID-19 (a few samples of this study predate the infection). Cell type and time point are not known. The CDR3 loop is CASSFYETQYF. CDR3 in DNA: TGTGCCAGCAGTTTCTACGAGACCCAGTACTTC.